This TCR beta chain was captured in a study of shared clonotypes between healthy human individuals. V lost 3 bases, J lost 0 bases, and 8 bases lay in between. Germline loops: CDR1 GTSNPN, CDR2 SVGIG (reference sequence). There are 13 residues in the CDR3. This clone was recorded once. Its antigen is not known. In the original workflow: Without quality scores, immunoSEQ junctional reads could not be filtered like full-length reads. Libraries were prepared by immunoSEQ multiplex PCR; TCRdb keeps only in-frame clonotypes and omits some of them. The DNA gave D and trimming, while V, J and clone size come from that table. The sample contains fewer than 600,000 clones, around 77% of which appear only once. Study-wide points: Among donors, the sharing of clonotypes was expected to be influenced by sequencing depth. Limited genetic and exposure-history diversity came from having few donors.

Sequenced material: PBMCs. J is TRBJ1-1 and V is TRBV30; no definite D call. This receptor was identified in a middle-aged woman in good health. Some clones in this sample may be carry-over from other donors' samples. CDR3 in DNA: TGTGCCTGGAGGCTACTTGTGAACACTGAAGCTTTCTTT. This sequence encodes CAWRLLVNTEAFF.